The 17 T cell receptor beta chains reported below all come from one sample, sequenced in a study of T cell changes during pregnancy in multiple sclerosis. Some clones are missing from TCRdb's copy, which holds only in-frame ones; the method was immunoSEQ multiplex PCR. The sample holds under 45,000 clones, just over 90% seen once. The sample in question was peripheral blood, obtained in the second trimester of pregnancy. The receptors derive from a female donor in good health, enrolled as a control in a pregnancy study.

The J gene is TRBJ2-7, the V gene TRBV19; D ambiguous. This CDR3 has 14 residues. V lost 0 bases and J lost 0, with 6 bases in between. Germline V gene data show CDR1 as LNHDA and CDR2 as SQIVND (reference sequence). This CDR3 reads CASSIEASSYEQYF. CDR3 coding DNA: TGTGCCAGTAGTATAGAGGCTAGCTCCTACGAGCAGTACTTC.

V gene TRBV5-6 combines with J gene TRBJ2-4; 7 bases are shared with TRBD1. There are 17 residues in the CDR3. Trimming took 3 bases from V and 0 from J; bases not matched to a gene: 9. The germline gives CDR1 SGHDT, CDR2 YYEEEE. CDR3 amino acids: CASSSAGGSGAKNIQYF. The CDR3 nucleotides read TGTGCCAGCAGCTCGGCAGGGGGTTCTGGAGCCAAAAACATTCAGTACTTC.

This clone was found once. The chain joins TRBV7-9 to TRBJ2-7; D not resolved. V lost 5 bases and J lost 3, with 8 bases in between. This CDR3 is 12 amino acids long. Germline V gene lookup returns CDR1 SEHNR and CDR2 FQNEAQ (reference sequence). Here the CDR3 reads CASSPGSYEQYF. The CDR3 region has the DNA TGTGCCAGCAGCCCTGGCAGCTACGAGCAGTACTTC.

V usage is TRBV18 and J usage is TRBJ2-7; 7 nucleotides agree with TRBD2. Per germline, CDR1 KGHSH and CDR2 LQKENI. The CDR3 totals 18 residues. Trimming cost V 3 bases and J 3 bases; bases outside gene matches: 17. CDR3 bases: TGTGCCAGCTCACCCGAGTTCTGGGGGAGGGTGAGGTACTACGAGCAGTACTTC. The encoded protein is CASSPEFWGRVRYYEQYF.

This rearrangement joins TRBV28 to TRBJ1-4; no clear D. This CDR3 contains 12 residues. CDR1 is MDHEN, CDR2 SYDVKM, per germline. V lost 11 bases and J 5 bases, leaving 12 bases between the germline ends. The CDR3 DNA sequence: TGTGCCGAGTCTCCCTTCAATGAAAAACTGTTTTTT. Amino acids: CAESPFNEKLFF.

V and J are TRBV5-1 and TRBJ1-1, with D perhaps TRBD1 (6 bases). Trimming stripped 4 bases from V and 3 bases from J, with 19 bases between. The germline gives CDR1 SGHRS, CDR2 YFSETQ. The CDR3 extends over 16 amino acids. The chain's CDR3 is CASSRTGSGVDTEAFF. CDR3 DNA: TGCGCCAGCAGCCGGACGGGTTCAGGGGTCGACACTGAAGCTTTCTTT.

The chain couples TRBV5-1 to TRBJ2-5, with 12 nucleotides matching TRBD2. V gave up 3 bases and J gave up 4 bases; unmatched junction bases: 7. Germline-derived CDR1 and CDR2 are SGHRS and YFSETQ. This CDR3 has 16 amino acids. The CDR3 bases are TGCGCCAGCAGCTCCCTAGCGGGGGGGCGAGGAGAGACCCAGTACTTC. Translation: CASSSLAGGRGETQYF.

This sequence joins TRBV11-2 and TRBJ2-2; maybe TRBD1 (7 bases). This CDR3 has 14 residues. CDR1 is SGHAT, CDR2 FQNNGV, per germline. V lost 4 bases and J lost 4, with 10 bases in between. DNA of the CDR3: TGTGCCAGCAGCTGGCAGGGGGGCACCGGGGAGCTGTTTTTT. As protein: CASSWQGGTGELFF.

The V gene is TRBV28, the J gene TRBJ1-5; 11 nucleotides align to TRBD1. This CDR3 spans 15 amino acids. The junction had 5 bases not matched to a gene; V was cut back by 4 bases and J by 6 bases. CDR1 and CDR2 (germline): MDHEN, SYDVKM. In DNA form, the CDR3 reads TGTGCCAGCAGTTGGAGGGGACAGGGGGTTCAGCCCCAGCATTTT. Translation gives CASSWRGQGVQPQHF.

This clone was observed a single time. The genes are TRBV19 and TRBJ1-2, with D perhaps matching TRBD1 (5 bases). CDR1 and CDR2 (germline): LNHDA, SQIVND (reference sequence). The V gene lost 7 bases and the J gene lost 4 bases, with 13 bases spanning the gap. CDR3 size: 13 residues. CDR3 residues: CASIAGKGYGYTF. Here the CDR3 DNA reads TGTGCCAGTATTGCAGGGAAGGGCTATGGCTACACCTTC.

The chain recombines TRBV4-1 with TRBJ1-2; TRBD1 is a possible D gene (5 bases). The CDR3 is 13 amino acids. V lost 1 base and J lost 5, with 8 bases in between. Germline values: CDR1 MGHRA, CDR2 YSYEKL. In nucleotides, the CDR3 is TGCGCCAGCAGCCAAGCAGGGACTTATGGCTACACCTTC. Translating it yields CASSQAGTYGYTF.

The chain uses TRBV2 and TRBJ2-5, with 9 bases that match TRBD2. The junction had 5 bases not matched to a gene; V was cut back by 7 bases and J by 5 bases. This CDR3 has 13 residues. Germline V gene lookup returns CDR1 SNHLY and CDR2 FYNNEI. CDR3: CASIGREGETQYF. The CDR3 bases are TGTGCCAGCATTGGGCGGGAGGGCGAGACCCAGTACTTC. Drawing the rest from reference TRBV2 and TRBJ2-5, the complete variable domain is EPEVTQTPSHQVTQMGQEVILRCVPISNHLYFYWYRQILGQKVEFLVSFYNNEISEKSEIFDDQFSVERPDGSNFTLKIRSTKLEDSAMYFCASIGREGETQYFGPGTRLLVL.

The chain joins TRBV9 to TRBJ2-7; TRBD1 aligns across 8 bases. The V and J ends lost 2 bases and 3 bases, in that order; junction bases with no gene match: 4. The CDR3 sequence is 14 residues long. Germline-derived CDR1 and CDR2 are SGDLS and YYNGEE. CDR3 sequence: CASSVGQGGYEQYF. DNA of the CDR3: TGTGCCAGCAGCGTTGGACAGGGAGGCTACGAGCAGTACTTC.

The chain employs TRBV7-6 and TRBJ2-1; 12 nucleotides line up with TRBD2. CDR1 is SGHVS and CDR2 is FNYEAQ in the germline V gene. V gave up 5 bases and J gave up 4 bases; unmatched junction bases: 18. The CDR3 length is 20 residues. The DNA for the CDR3 is TGTGCCAGCAGCCAAGGCCTCGCGTCTAGCGGGAGGGCCGTTTACAATGAGCAGTTCTTC. Amino acid sequence: CASSQGLASSGRAVYNEQFF.

The chain uses TRBV5-6 and TRBJ2-1; 10 nucleotides agree with TRBD2. V shed 0 bases, J shed 8 bases, and the junction held 11 bases outside the gene matches. Germline-derived CDR1 and CDR2 are SGHDT and YYEEEE. This CDR3 comprises 17 residues. CDR3 sequence: CASSLALLAGKRDEQFF. DNA for the CDR3: TGTGCCAGCAGCTTGGCCCTACTAGCGGGGAAGCGCGATGAGCAGTTCTTC. Variable domain in full (rest from reference TRBV5-6 and TRBJ2-1): DAGVTQSPTHLIKTRGQQVTLRCSPKSGHDTVSWYQQALGQGPQFIFQYYEEEERQRGNFPDRFSGHQFPNYSSELNVNALLLGDSALYLCASSLALLAGKRDEQFFGPGTRLTVL.

The CDR3 is CASSLKREAGANVLTF. CDR3 DNA sequence: TGTGCCAGCAGCTTGAAACGGGAAGCTGGGGCCAACGTCCTGACTTTC. The rearrangement uses TRBV5-4 and TRBJ2-6; D is possibly TRBD2 (5 bases). The CDR3 is 16 amino acids. Germline lookup yields CDR1 SGHNT and CDR2 YYREEE (reference sequence). Trimming stripped 1 base from V and 2 bases from J, with 10 bases between.

The gene calls are TRBV28 and TRBJ1-2; tentatively, D is TRBD1 (6 bases). This CDR3 contains 12 residues. V was cut by 5 bases and J by 8 bases, with 12 bases left in between. Germline CDR1 reads MDHEN; CDR2 reads SYDVKM. The chain's CDR3 is CASSQGTYGYTF. CDR3 DNA: TGTGCCAGCAGTCAGGGGACATACGGCTACACCTTC.